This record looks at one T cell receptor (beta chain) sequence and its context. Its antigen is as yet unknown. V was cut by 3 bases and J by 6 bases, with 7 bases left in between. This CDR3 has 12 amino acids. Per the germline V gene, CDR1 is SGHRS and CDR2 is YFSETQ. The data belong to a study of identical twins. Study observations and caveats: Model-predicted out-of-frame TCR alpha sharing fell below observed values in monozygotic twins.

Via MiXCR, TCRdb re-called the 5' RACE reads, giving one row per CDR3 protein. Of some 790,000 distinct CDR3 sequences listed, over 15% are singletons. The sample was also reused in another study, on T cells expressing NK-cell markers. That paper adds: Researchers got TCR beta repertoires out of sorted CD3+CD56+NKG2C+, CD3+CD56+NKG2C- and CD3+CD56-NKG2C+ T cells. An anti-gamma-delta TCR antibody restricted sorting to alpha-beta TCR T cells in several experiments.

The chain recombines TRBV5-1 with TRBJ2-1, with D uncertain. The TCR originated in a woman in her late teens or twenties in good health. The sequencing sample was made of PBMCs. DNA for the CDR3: TGCGCCAGCAGCTCCCAGGCCAATGAGCAGTTCTTC. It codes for CASSSQANEQFF.